Sequencing of this T cell receptor (beta chain) was carried out in a study of T-cell reconstitution after alpha-beta-depleted transplantation in children. Regarding the study as a whole: As was reported, about two months after transplant, alpha-beta T cells came from several hundred expanded graft clones. After one year, T-cell counts and TCRbeta diversity mostly came from new T cells. Some patients showed high day-60 TCRbeta diversity, which derived from surviving recipient T cells and thymic progenitors.

Deletions cut 0 bases from V and 0 bases from J, with 9 bases between. Per the germline V gene, CDR1 is SNHLY and CDR2 is FYNNEI. The CDR3 spans 15 residues. This clonotype has only a few counts. The antigen is not known. The library targeted TCRbeta and was prepared with unique molecular identifiers. Each CDR3 protein gets one entry after TCRdb re-called the PCR reads with MiXCR. This repertoire shows 750,000 to 950,000 distinct CDR3 sequences, approximately 15% found once; its top ten account for around 5%. The sample in question was PBMCs, mostly from graft donor cells, obtained 360 days after TCRalphabeta/CD19-depleted stem cell transplant. The chain employs TRBV2 and TRBJ2-7, with D possibly being TRBD1 or TRBD2 (5 bases each). The clonotype originates from a male patient younger than 18 who had a stem cell transplant for acute lymphoblastic leukemia, so the T cells may come from the graft donor. The CDR3 nucleotides are TGTGCCAGCAGTGAAGCTTGGGGGAGCTCCTACGAGCAGTACTTC. Translating gives CASSEAWGSSYEQYF.